This T cell receptor (beta chain) derives from a study of blood T cell repertoires in COVID-19. Overall study context: The samples span acute and convalescent COVID-19 from the United States, Italy and Spain. The cDNA or gDNA used as material had been derived from T cells, B-cell-depleted T cells, or PBMCs.

Authors' methods: Cell counts per sample came from amplifying reference gene primers. TCRdb keeps only in-frame clones here, not all; method: immunoSEQ multiplex PCR. V and J calls and clone size are given by that table; D and trimming were obtained from the DNA. The sample shows 80,000 to 130,000 clones, roughly 92% of them seen only once. The ends lost 2 bases at V and 2 bases at J; junction bases unmatched: 5. The CDR3 has 16 residues. Germline assignment: CDR1 SGHNT and CDR2 YYREEE (reference sequence). Sequencing was done on a sample of peripheral blood. The TCR originated in a man between 65 and 85 years old with acute or convalescent COVID-19. This chain connects TRBV5-4 to TRBJ2-1; 9 positions match TRBD2. CDR3 in DNA: TGTGCCAGCAGCTTAGCGGGAGGCCGCGCCTACAATGAGCAGTTCTTC. As protein: CASSLAGGRAYNEQFF.